This T cell receptor beta chain was recovered during a study of T cell changes during pregnancy in multiple sclerosis. This table comes from immunoSEQ multiplex PCR, and its TCRdb copy is limited to in-frame clones, with some not included. The data contain 45,000 to 60,000 clones, more than 80% of them singletons. CDR3 size: 13 residues. The junction had 7 bases not matched to a gene; V was cut back by 5 bases and J by 5 bases. Germline CDR1 SQVTM, CDR2 ANQGSEA. The chain employs TRBV29-1 and TRBJ2-5, with 8 bases identical to TRBD1. The source material was CD4+ T cells from peripheral blood mononuclear cells, sampled before pregnancy. The receptor was derived from a female donor with multiple sclerosis, enrolled in a pregnancy study. This CDR3 reads CSVPGGAVETQYF. DNA of the CDR3: TGCAGCGTTCCAGGGGGCGCGGTCGAGACCCAGTACTTC.